This TCR beta chain comes out of a study of T cell responses to AZD1222 COVID-19 vaccine. General observations from the study: In a largely white British group with more females than males, clonal diversity was possibly underestimated. Compared with day 0, the breadth and depth of the Spike-specific TCR repertoire rose significantly after two doses of AZD1222. Baseline seropositivity characterized only a handful of AZD1222 recipients.

V was clipped by 3 bases and J by 10 bases, with 7 bases between them. The CDR3 is 12 residues long. Germline CDR1 SGHTA, CDR2 FQGNSA. For this clone: Antigen unknown.

Assay: immunoSEQ multiplex PCR; the TCRdb copy retains only in-frame clones and omits some. This table holds roughly 120,000 clones, about 82% found once. The J gene is TRBJ1-6, the V gene TRBV7-2, with D possibly matching TRBD1 (6 bases). The clonotype originates from an adult in good health. The sample in question was peripheral blood, obtained on day 0 of AZD1222 vaccination. This CDR3 is CASSFQGSPLHF. For the CDR3, the DNA is TGTGCCAGCAGCTTCCAGGGGTCACCCCTCCACTTT.